The 4 T cell receptor beta chains given below trace back to one sample, sequenced in a study of T cells after yellow fever vaccination (dated by TCRdb to the late 2010s). Library creation used 5' RACE. Data came from an Illumina HiSeq 2500. TCRdb trimmed public reads at Q25 via fastp, called clones via MiXCR and kept in-frame beta chains. Each CDR3 protein gets just one entry, which takes the most common genes and DNA from the rows behind it. Present in this sample are a few hundred thousand distinct CDR3 sequences, around 21% of which were seen just once. Of the sample, approximately 14% falls within the top ten clones. The sample's treatment or condition label, decoded: live attenuated yellow fever vaccine strain. Sequencing was performed on PBMCs, taken 15 days after the yellow fever booster vaccination. The source is a man aged 25-40 years who received the YFV17D yellow fever vaccine.

This clonotype was found a few times. V and J are TRBV20-1 and TRBJ2-5, with D possibly matching TRBD2 (6 bases). CDR3 length: 18 residues. V lost 1 base, J lost 7 bases, and 28 bases lay in between. In germline, CDR1 is DFQATT, CDR2 SNEGSKA (reference sequence). CDR3 protein: CSARVRGTSSEREGTQYF. CDR3 nucleotides: TGCAGTGCTAGAGTTAGGGGAACTAGCTCAGAAAGAGAGGGGACCCAGTACTTC.

This clonotype was seen a handful of times. V and J are TRBV28 and TRBJ2-5, with D possibly TRBD2 on 7 matching bases. This CDR3 is built from 13 residues. CDR1 and CDR2 from the germline V gene are MDHEN and SYDVKM. V dropped 4 bases and J dropped 4 bases, with 10 bases sitting between them. The CDR3 sequence: CASSSGGPETQYF. The DNA of the CDR3 is TGTGCCAGCAGTTCCGGGGGGCCAGAGACCCAGTACTTC.

This clonotype was counted only a few times. The CDR3 protein is CASSAPGTGTGELFF. DNA for the CDR3: TGTGCCAGCAGTGCCCCCGGGACAGGGACCGGGGAGCTGTTTTTT. This chain uses TRBV28 with TRBJ2-2, with TRBD1 matching over 9 bases. Germline assignment: CDR1 MDHEN and CDR2 SYDVKM. CDR3 length: 15 amino acids. V shed 5 bases and J 5 bases; nucleotides not matched to a gene: 6.

This clonotype was counted between two and nine times. The V and J genes are TRBV5-6 and TRBJ2-2, with 10 bases aligning to TRBD1. The CDR3 loop spans 17 amino acids. Germline V gene sequence: CDR1 SGHDT, CDR2 YYEEEE. V lost 3 bases to trimming and J lost 5 bases; unmatched junction nucleotides: 10. CDR3 sequence reads: CASSSPGTGVKTGELFF. CDR3 DNA sequence: TGTGCCAGCAGCTCACCCGGGACAGGGGTGAAAACCGGGGAGCTGTTTTTT.